Listed below are T cell receptor beta chains from one sample, sequenced in a study of T cell responses to AZD1222 COVID-19 vaccine. The data were produced by immunoSEQ multiplex PCR, yet TCRdb's version contains in-frame clones alone and is incomplete. The data hold around 150,000 clones, with around 88% observed a single time. Source: peripheral blood, taken on day 0 of AZD1222 vaccination. The receptors were gathered from an adult in good health. The CDR3 runs from the conserved cysteine through the conserved F or W. The D gene is left open where the match is weak. Clone sizes are given selectively: once, few, many, or a class where the clone is expanded.

J,size,V,D,CDR3,DNA
TRBJ2-3,-,TRBV11-3,-,CASSRRGETDTQYF,TGTGCCAGCAGCCGGCGCGGGGAAACAGATACGCAGTATTTT
TRBJ1-1,-,TRBV7-3,-,CASSSHRNTEAFF,TGTGCCAGCAGCAGTCATAGGAACACTGAAGCTTTCTTT
TRBJ2-3,-,TRBV30,-,CAWSVGQIASTDTQYF,TGTGCCTGGAGTGTCGGACAGATCGCTAGCACAGATACGCAGTATTTT
TRBJ1-2,-,TRBV6-5,-,CASAPDRGNNYGYTF,TGTGCCAGCGCGCCGGATAGGGGAAACAACTATGGCTACACCTTC
TRBJ1-5,-,TRBV2,-,CASRTDDRYQPQHF,TGTGCCAGCCGAACGGACGACAGATATCAGCCCCAGCATTTT
TRBJ1-2,once,TRBV5-4,-,CASSFPANYGYTF,TGTGCCAGCAGCTTCCCCGCTAACTATGGCTACACCTTC
TRBJ2-5,-,TRBV5-1,TRBD2,CASSLVPREGEETQYF,TGCGCCAGCAGCTTGGTTCCGCGGGAGGGTGAGGAGACCCAGTACTTC
TRBJ2-1,once,TRBV19,TRBD2,CATSWREGLYNEQFF,TGTGCCACCTCCTGGCGGGAGGGCCTATACAATGAGCAGTTCTTC
TRBJ2-3,-,TRBV6-5,TRBD1,CASVNTGAGTDTQYF,TGTGCCAGCGTAAACACAGGGGCCGGCACAGATACGCAGTATTTT
TRBJ1-2,few,TRBV5-5,-,CASSLQGEVGSSAGYTF,TGTGCCAGCAGCCTCCAAGGCGAGGTGGGGAGCTCTGCGGGCTACACCTTC
TRBJ2-1,-,TRBV28,TRBD2,CASTHLAGWVNEQFF,TGTGCCAGCACCCACCTAGCGGGATGGGTCAATGAGCAGTTCTTC
TRBJ1-5,few,TRBV5-8,TRBD1,CASSTGQGDRQPQHF,TGTGCCAGCAGCACGGGGCAGGGGGACCGTCAGCCCCAGCATTTT
TRBJ2-7,-,TRBV10-3,-,CAISESTWGNSYEQYF,TGTGCCATCAGTGAGTCGACGTGGGGGAACTCCTACGAGCAGTACTTC
TRBJ2-7,-,TRBV5-4,TRBD2,CASSFPGDYSYEQYF,TGTGCCAGCAGCTTTCCGGGGGACTACTCCTACGAGCAGTACTTC
TRBJ2-3,once,TRBV9,-,CASSVGPYTDTQYF,TGTGCCAGCAGCGTAGGGCCTTACACAGATACGCAGTATTTT
TRBJ2-1,-,TRBV19,TRBD2,CASSTLTSGVSYNEQFF,TGTGCCAGTAGTACCTTGACTAGCGGGGTTTCCTACAATGAGCAGTTCTTC
TRBJ1-4,few,TRBV28,-,CASSPSGQPNEKLFF,TGTGCCAGCAGCCCCTCCGGACAGCCCAATGAAAAACTGTTTTTT
TRBJ1-5,-,TRBV6-5,TRBD1,CASRGRTGEGQPQHF,TGTGCCAGCAGGGGGCGGACAGGGGAAGGTCAGCCCCAGCATTTT
TRBJ2-3,few,TRBV3-1/TRBV3-2,TRBD2,CASSIRDYTDTQYF,TGTGCCAGCAGCATCCGGGACTACACAGATACGCAGTATTTT
TRBJ1-4,-,TRBV20-1,-,CSASTYRGEKLFF,TGCAGTGCTAGTACATACCGGGGGGAAAAACTGTTTTTT
TRBJ1-5,-,TRBV6-2/TRBV6-3,-,CASSAWTDSNQPQHF,TGTGCCAGCAGTGCCTGGACCGATAGCAATCAGCCCCAGCATTTT
TRBJ2-1,-,TRBV7-3,TRBD2,CASSLNGAGSHNEQFF,TGTGCCAGCAGCTTAAACGGAGCGGGGTCACACAATGAGCAGTTCTTC
TRBJ2-3,-,TRBV6-5,-,CATQTGTSTDTQYF,TGTGCCACCCAAACAGGGACTAGCACAGATACGCAGTATTTT
TRBJ1-6,-,TRBV7-2,-,CASSYFNSPLHF,TGTGCCAGCAGCTATTTCAATTCACCCCTCCACTTT
TRBJ1-6,-,TRBV5-4,TRBD1,CASSLRTGGNSPLHF,TGTGCCAGCAGCCTCCGGACAGGGGGTAATTCACCCCTCCACTTT
TRBJ1-5,-,TRBV5-8,-,CASGHYGGDQPQHF,TGTGCCAGCGGACATTACGGGGGCGATCAGCCCCAGCATTTT
TRBJ1-1,-,TRBV6-5,-,CASSQSVNTEAFF,TGTGCCAGCAGTCAATCAGTGAACACTGAAGCTTTCTTT
TRBJ2-6,few,TRBV24-1,-,CATSAWGDSSSGANVLTF,TGTGCCACCAGTGCCTGGGGGGACAGTTCCTCTGGGGCCAACGTCCTGACTTTC
TRBJ2-2,-,TRBV6-5,-,CASIRQVNTGELFF,TGTGCCAGCATTCGACAGGTGAACACCGGGGAGCTGTTTTTT
TRBJ2-5,-,TRBV30,TRBD1,CAWSKTGEETQYF,TGTGCCTGGAGTAAAACAGGGGAAGAGACCCAGTACTTC
TRBJ1-2,-,TRBV5-1,-,CASSWGWGSLPYGYTF,TGCGCCAGCAGCTGGGGGTGGGGCAGCTTACCCTATGGCTACACCTTC
TRBJ1-6,-,TRBV5-6,-,CASSLAFSVSPLHF,TGTGCCAGCAGCTTGGCATTCTCGGTGTCACCCCTCCACTTT
TRBJ1-6,-,TRBV4-1,-,CASSQAGYGNSPLHF,TGCGCCAGCAGCCAAGCCGGGTACGGAAATTCACCCCTCCACTTT
TRBJ1-2,-,TRBV30,TRBD1,CASRDRANYGYTF,TGTGCCAGCCGGGACAGAGCTAACTATGGCTACACCTTC
TRBJ2-5,-,TRBV7-2,TRBD2,CASSRTSGSLKSETQYF,TGTGCCAGCAGCCGTACTAGCGGGAGTTTGAAGTCAGAGACCCAGTACTTC
TRBJ1-3,-,TRBV19,-,CASSSPRGHSGNTIYF,TGTGCCAGTAGTTCACCCCGGGGCCACTCTGGAAACACCATATATTTT
TRBJ1-1,few,TRBV6-2/TRBV6-3,-,CASSYRGARTEAFF,TGTGCCAGCAGTTACCGGGGCGCAAGGACTGAAGCTTTCTTT
TRBJ1-2,-,TRBV19,-,CASSIPLSGENYGYTF,TGTGCCAGTAGTATCCCTCTCTCGGGGGAAAACTATGGCTACACCTTC
TRBJ2-7,once,TRBV30,-,CAWSVGPMVAPASEQYF,TGTGCCTGGAGTGTAGGGCCGATGGTAGCGCCAGCCTCCGAGCAGTACTTC
TRBJ2-7,-,TRBV27,TRBD2,CASLDSGGEQYF,TGTGCCAGCCTCGACTCGGGGGGGGAGCAGTACTTC
TRBJ2-2,-,TRBV19,TRBD1,CASSIGDRVPGELFF,TGTGCCAGTAGTATTGGGGACAGGGTCCCCGGGGAGCTGTTTTTT
TRBJ2-7,-,TRBV14,TRBD1,CASSRTMGTGTYEQYF,TGTGCCAGCAGCCGGACTATGGGGACAGGAACCTACGAGCAGTACTTC
TRBJ2-1,-,TRBV6-2/TRBV6-3,TRBD2,CASSLAGGFEQFF,TGTGCCAGCAGTTTAGCGGGAGGGTTTGAGCAGTTCTTC
TRBJ2-7,once,TRBV4-2,TRBD2,CASSQEGLPGLASYEQYF,TGTGCCAGCAGCCAAGAAGGCCTCCCGGGACTAGCTTCCTACGAGCAGTACTTC
TRBJ2-1,once,TRBV5-6,-,CASRYLGGLYNEQFF,TGTGCCAGCAGGTACCTAGGTGGGCTCTACAATGAGCAGTTCTTC
TRBJ2-7,-,TRBV7-2,-,CASSLALGAREQYF,TGTGCCAGCAGCTTAGCGTTGGGGGCGCGGGAGCAGTACTTC
TRBJ1-2,-,TRBV6-5,-,CASSWTATGGYTF,TGTGCCAGCAGTTGGACAGCTACCGGGGGCTACACCTTC